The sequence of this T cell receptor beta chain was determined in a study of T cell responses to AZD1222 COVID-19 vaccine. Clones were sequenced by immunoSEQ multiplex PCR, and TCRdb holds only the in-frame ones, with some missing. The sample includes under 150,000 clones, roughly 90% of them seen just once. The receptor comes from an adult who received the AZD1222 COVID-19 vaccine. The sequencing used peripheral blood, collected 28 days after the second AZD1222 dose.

This chain's CDR3 is CASSEVPDASTDTQYF. Here the CDR3 DNA reads TGTGCCAGCAGTGAGGTCCCAGATGCTAGCACAGATACGCAGTATTTT. V usage is TRBV6-1 and J usage is TRBJ2-3; D not certain. There are 16 residues in the CDR3. V lost 3 bases, J lost 0 bases, and 13 bases lay in between. Germline CDR1 reads MNHNS; CDR2 reads SASEGT.